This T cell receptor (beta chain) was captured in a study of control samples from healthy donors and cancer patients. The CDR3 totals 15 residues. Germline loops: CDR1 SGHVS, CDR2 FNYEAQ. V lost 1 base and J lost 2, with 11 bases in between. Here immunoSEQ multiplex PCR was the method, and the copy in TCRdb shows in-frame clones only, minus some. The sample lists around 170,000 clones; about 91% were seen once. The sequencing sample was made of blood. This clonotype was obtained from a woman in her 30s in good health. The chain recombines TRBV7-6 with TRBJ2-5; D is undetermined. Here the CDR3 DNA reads TGTGCCAGCAGCTTAGGGTGGATGGGGCAAGAGACCCAGTACTTC. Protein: CASSLGWMGQETQYF.